This T cell receptor (beta chain) emerged from a study of T cells in Graves' hyperthyroidism and ophthalmopathy. Across the whole study: It was at initial diagnosis, before any treatment, that peripheral blood was collected. Study-level results: Most thyroid clonotypes with frequency above 0.001 were detected in blood.

RNA transcripts served as the template for amplifying TCR beta CDR3 regions. During a first-round RT-PCR of the TCR CDR3, the HTBI primer set was used. TCRdb analysed the multiplex PCR reads with MiXCR anew, one entry per CDR3 protein. The sample holds some 530,000 distinct CDR3 sequences, approximately 23% seen once. Only one count was recorded for this clonotype. The target antigen is unknown. A single base separates this from a much larger clone, so it may be a read error. Ophthalmopathy patients had Clinical Activity Score at least 3, NOSPECS grade at least 4, duration under 3 months. The PBMCs were taken from approximately 9 ml of fresh peripheral blood. Germline CDR1 is MNHEY and CDR2 is SVGAGI. This CDR3 contains 14 residues. The ends were cut back, 2 bases at V and 6 bases at J, with 13 bases in the middle.

The sample was blood. The chain joins TRBV6-5 to TRBJ1-1, with TRBD1 as a possible D gene (5 bases). This clonotype was sampled from a woman aged 70-85 years with Graves' ophthalmopathy. CDR3 in amino acids: CASSYRGAKAEAFF. The DNA for the CDR3 is TGTGCCAGCAGTTACCGAGGGGCCAAGGCTGAAGCTTTCTTT.